This T cell receptor (beta chain) originates from a study of response to subunit inactivated influenza vaccine (dated by TCRdb to the late 2010s). For the study in its entirety: To follow how T cells responded to a trivalent subunit inactivated influenza vaccine, the researchers relied on deep quantitative profiling of the T cell receptor repertoire.

The CDR3 runs 15 residues from the cysteine to the phenylalanine. Just the 45-base CDR3 DNA is kept, in frame starting at base 1. The germline V gene yields SGHRS for CDR1 and YFSETQ for CDR2. V loses 4 bases, J loses 1 base, and the germline ends lie 11 bases apart. Paper-wide results and their limitations: It was suggested by the authors that each seasonal influenza vaccination may recruit only a limited number of new T cells.

This clonotype was detected ten times or more. Its antigen remains unidentified. No much larger clone exists at a distance of one base, and base qualities are not known. To prepare the library, RT-PCR was applied. TCRdb lists the instrument as Illumina HiSeq 2500. TCRdb applied fastp at Q25 and MiXCR to the public reads, then kept only in-frame beta chains. Rows are unified per CDR3 protein, each entry keeping the most common DNA and genes. The sample contains 560,000 or so distinct CDR3 sequences, approximately 7.6% of them found a single time. The ten most abundant clones make up over 10% of the sample.

The specimen was PBMCs from blood, collected about 23 months after vaccination. The chain is made from TRBV5-1 and TRBJ2-2; no D gene call is confident. This sequence was found in a man in his fifties or sixties who received an inactivated influenza vaccine. Donor details come from another sample of the same person, matched by shared clones. The CDR3: CASSQTPGNTGELFF. The nucleotide sequence is TGCGCCAGCAGCCAAACGCCGGGGAACACCGGGGAGCTGTTTTTT.